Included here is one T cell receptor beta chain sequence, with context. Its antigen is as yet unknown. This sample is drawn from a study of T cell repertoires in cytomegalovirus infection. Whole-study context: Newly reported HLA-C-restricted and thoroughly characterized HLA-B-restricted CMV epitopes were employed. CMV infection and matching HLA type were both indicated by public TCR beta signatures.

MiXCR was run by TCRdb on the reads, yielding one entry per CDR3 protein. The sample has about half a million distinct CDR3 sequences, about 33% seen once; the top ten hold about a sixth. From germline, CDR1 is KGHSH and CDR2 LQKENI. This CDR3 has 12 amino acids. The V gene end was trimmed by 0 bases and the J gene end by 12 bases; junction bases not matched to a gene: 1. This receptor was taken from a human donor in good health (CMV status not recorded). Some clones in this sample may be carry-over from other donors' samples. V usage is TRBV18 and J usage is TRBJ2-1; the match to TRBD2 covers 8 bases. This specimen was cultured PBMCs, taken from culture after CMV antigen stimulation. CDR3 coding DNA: TGTGCCAGCTCACCACCGGCGGGAGGGCAGTTCTTC. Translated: CASSPPAGGQFF.